These 14 T cell receptor beta chains came from one sample sequenced in a study of a mutant IDH1 vaccine in newly diagnosed glioma. Specified time point: baseline, week 1 (first vaccination visit). Indicated treatment: pre-vaccination baseline after standard-of-care therapy. Sequencing used immunoSEQ multiplex PCR; TCRdb keeps in-frame clones, though not all of them. The sample yields some 50,000 clones, around 86% seen once. The material sequenced was PBMCs, taken from a glioma patient treated with radiotherapy, temozolomide or both. Receptor source: a man aged 35-49 years with glioma.

The J gene is TRBJ2-2, the V gene TRBV5-1; maybe TRBD1 (5 bases). The ends were cut back, 4 bases at V and 2 bases at J, with 12 bases in the middle. Germline lookup yields CDR1 SGHRS and CDR2 YFSETQ. The CDR3 runs to 15 residues. The CDR3 DNA is TGCGCCAGCAGCCCTGGGGCTTCTAACACCGGGGAGCTGTTTTTT. Protein sequence: CASSPGASNTGELFF.

The chain combines TRBV5-8 with TRBJ1-4, with D unclear. Germline CDR1 SGHTS, CDR2 YDEGEE. Deletions cut 3 bases from V and 7 bases from J, with 10 bases between. This CDR3 has 13 residues. The CDR3 coding sequence is TGTGCCAGCAGCTCGACTTGGGGTGAAAAACTGTTTTTT. Residues: CASSSTWGEKLFF.

The chain recombines TRBV7-2 with TRBJ2-3, with D possibly being TRBD2 (5 bases). From germline, CDR1 is SGHTA and CDR2 FQGNSA. This CDR3 contains 15 residues. The V end was cut by 5 bases, the J end by 0 bases, with 12 bases between. The CDR3 sequence is CASSHAQRSTDTQYF. CDR3 sequence (DNA): TGTGCCAGCAGCCATGCCCAGCGGAGCACAGATACGCAGTATTTT.

The gene calls are TRBV5-1 and TRBJ2-7; D is ambiguous. Trimming cost V 3 bases and J 7 bases, with 20 bases left between them. CDR3 length equals 15 residues. Looked up from germline, CDR1 is SGHRS and CDR2 is YFSETQ. The CDR3 is CASSYYPGPSLEQYF. DNA for the CDR3: TGCGCCAGCAGCTACTACCCGGGCCCCTCTCTGGAGCAGTACTTC.

V gene TRBV6-1 combines with J gene TRBJ2-2; maybe TRBD2 (5 bases). The CDR3 spans 13 residues. Germline CDR1 and CDR2: MNHNS and SASEGT. The V gene lost 6 bases and the J gene lost 4 bases, with 9 bases spanning the gap. The CDR3 DNA reads TGTGCCAGCAGAGCGGCAGTCACCGGGGAGCTGTTTTTT. Translating it yields CASRAAVTGELFF.

The chain carries TRBV6-1 and TRBJ2-2; TRBD1 matches 7 bases. Per the germline V gene, CDR1 is MNHNS and CDR2 is SASEGT. V lost 4 bases and J lost 0; bases outside the gene matches: 2. This CDR3 spans 15 amino acids. The CDR3 protein is CASSVGQPNTGELFF. The CDR3 DNA follows: TGTGCCAGCAGTGTGGGACAGCCGAACACCGGGGAGCTGTTTTTT.

The chain couples TRBV7-3 to TRBJ2-7; 8 bases are shared with TRBD1. The V gene end was trimmed by 10 bases and the J gene end by 4 bases; junction bases not matched to a gene: 18. This CDR3 region has 16 residues. CDR1 and CDR2 from the germline V gene are SGHTA and FQGTGA. The CDR3 protein is CANHPPGTGHEYEQYF. Written as DNA, the CDR3 is TGTGCCAACCACCCCCCAGGGACAGGACATGAATACGAGCAGTACTTC.

The chain links TRBV5-1 to TRBJ2-7; possibly TRBD1 or TRBD2 for D (5 bases each). Trimming cost V 3 bases and J 4 bases, with 23 bases left between them. The CDR3 totals 17 residues. The germline gives CDR1 SGHRS, CDR2 YFSETQ. The CDR3, as DNA: TGCGCCAGCAGCTCCCCTCGGGGCCCCCACAATAATTACGAGCAGTACTTC. Its translation: CASSSPRGPHNNYEQYF.

The V call is TRBV27, the J call TRBJ2-2; unclear D gene. Germline V gives CDR1 MNHEY, CDR2 SMNVEV (reference sequence). Trimming took 2 bases from V and 3 from J, leaving 10 bases between them. The CDR3 is made up of 15 amino acids. This CDR3 is CASSLGLVYTGELFF. As DNA, the CDR3 is TGTGCCAGCAGTTTAGGGCTAGTGTACACCGGGGAGCTGTTTTTT.

This clone showed up just once. The chain joins TRBV29-1 to TRBJ2-5, with D possibly TRBD1 on 6 matching bases. The CDR3 extends over 14 amino acids. The germline gives CDR1 SQVTM, CDR2 ANQGSEA. V lost 5 bases, J lost 5 bases, and 18 bases lay in between. The CDR3 region is CSVQGLGFLETQYF. CDR3 sequence (DNA): TGCAGCGTTCAGGGGCTGGGGTTTTTGGAGACCCAGTACTTC.

The CDR3 nucleotides read TGTGCCAGCAGCTTGGGCTCCGGGAGCGGGAGGGCTGGCGAGCAGTACTTC. It specifies CASSLGSGSGRAGEQYF. The rearrangement uses TRBV11-2 and TRBJ2-7; TRBD2 aligns across 10 bases. Germline CDR1 SGHAT, CDR2 FQNNGV. The ends lost 3 bases at V and 6 bases at J; junction bases unmatched: 14. This CDR3 region has 17 residues.

V is TRBV7-8 and J is TRBJ1-4; no definite D call. Germline CDR1 SGHVS, CDR2 FQNEAQ. The V end lost 1 base, the J end lost 8 bases, and 5 bases lay between the germline ends. The CDR3 length is 12 residues. In nucleotides, the CDR3 is TGTGCCAGCAGCTTAGGGGAAGAAAAACTGTTTTTT. Amino acid sequence: CASSLGEEKLFF. The full variable domain, with the rest looked up from reference TRBV7-8 and TRBJ1-4, is GAGVSQSPRYKVAKRGQDVALRCDPISGHVSLFWYQQALGQGPEFLTYFQNEAQLDKSGLPSDRFFAERPEGSVSTLKIQRTQQEDSAVYLCASSLGEEKLFFGSGTQLSVL.

The rearrangement links TRBV5-4 to TRBJ2-2; tentatively, D is TRBD2 (5 bases). This CDR3 contains 16 residues. The germline V gene has CDR1 SGHNT and CDR2 YYREEE (reference sequence). V was shortened by 4 bases and J by 1 base, with 14 bases between the two germline ends. CDR3 nucleotide sequence: TGTGCCAGCAGCCCCCCCTCGGCGGGGAACACCGGGGAGCTGTTTTTT. It encodes CASSPPSAGNTGELFF. The full variable domain, with the rest looked up from reference TRBV5-4 and TRBJ2-2, is ETGVTQSPTHLIKTRGQQVTLRCSSQSGHNTVSWYQQALGQGPQFIFQYYREEENGRGNFPPRFSGLQFPNYSSELNVNALELDDSALYLCASSPPSAGNTGELFFGEGSRLTVL.

This chain joins TRBV9 and TRBJ1-1; D is uncertain. From germline, CDR1 is SGDLS and CDR2 YYNGEE. Between the trimmed V and J ends, which lost 4 bases and 6 bases, there was a span of 13 bases. The CDR3 covers 13 residues. The DNA of the CDR3 is TGTGCCAGCAGCACTCGAATTGCCTCTGAAGCTTTCTTT. It codes for CASSTRIASEAFF.